The TCR beta chain described here comes from a study of beta chain features in type 1 diabetes. At the level of the study: All of the samples together had 107,917,701 sorted cells examined. Study-level points and caveats: Fewer junction insertions and more nucleotide deletions appeared in type 1 diabetes patients. TCRB CDR3 length was moderately but significantly reduced in all four CD4+ subsets of Type 1 diabetes patients. Whether TCRB rearrangement is influenced by HLA type was left unresolved in this analysis.

Expressed TCRB transcripts were sequenced after all isolated RNA was converted to cDNA. Produced via immunoSEQ multiplex PCR; TCRdb's table is partial and in-frame only. The table lists roughly 450,000 clones, about 15% of them singletons. The CDR3 loop spans 14 amino acids. Germline V CDR1 and CDR2: KGHSH, LQKENI. Trimming cost V 6 bases and J 0 bases, with 9 bases left between them. The sample holds a few counts of this clone. Its target is not known. The chain links TRBV18 to TRBJ2-1; D unresolved. This receptor was obtained from a man younger than 40 in good health. Material: naive CD4+ T cells from blood. In DNA, the CDR3 is TGTGCCAGCTCTACCCTAAGCTCCTACAATGAGCAGTTCTTC. This gives the protein CASSTLSSYNEQFF.